The T cell receptor beta chain under discussion was sequenced for a study of PD-1 blockade in classical Hodgkin lymphoma. About the research overall: The nivolumab dose that patients received was 3 mg/kg, given intravenously every 2 weeks. Overall study findings and caveats: The study found complete responders had baseline diversity similar to newly diagnosed patients. The authors excluded patients who started nivolumab under 1 year after ASCT. By cycle point C4D1, TCR diversity had risen significantly in CD4+ cells (but not CD8+ cells).

Of note for this clone: Its matching antigen is unknown.

The protocol was immunoSEQ multiplex PCR, while the TCRdb copy is restricted to in-frame clones and leaves out a portion. The sample yields 11,000 to 15,000 clones, around 82% seen once. In every patient, relapse followed autologous stem cell transplantation, while exposure to brentuximab vedotin differed. Germline V gene data show CDR1 as LGHNT and CDR2 as FRNRAP. V gave up 2 bases and J gave up 4 bases, with 11 bases separating them. The CDR3 loop spans 15 amino acids. This sequence joins TRBV12-5 and TRBJ2-2; D is unresolved. Source: peripheral blood mononuclear cells (PBMCs), taken at baseline. The clonotype originates from a human donor with classical Hodgkin lymphoma. The CDR3 DNA reads as TGTGCTAGTGGTTTGTGGCGCTGGGGCACCGGGGAGCTGTTTTTT. Its translation is CASGLWRWGTGELFF.